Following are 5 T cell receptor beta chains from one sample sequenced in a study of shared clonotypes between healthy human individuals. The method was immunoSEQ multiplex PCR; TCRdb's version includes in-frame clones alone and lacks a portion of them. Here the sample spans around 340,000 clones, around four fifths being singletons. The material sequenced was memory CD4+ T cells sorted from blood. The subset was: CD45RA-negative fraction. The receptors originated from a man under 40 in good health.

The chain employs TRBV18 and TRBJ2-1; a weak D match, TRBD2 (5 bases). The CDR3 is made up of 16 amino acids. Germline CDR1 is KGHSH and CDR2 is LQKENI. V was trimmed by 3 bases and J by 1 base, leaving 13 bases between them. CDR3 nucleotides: TGTGCCAGCTCACCTCCTGTGCTAGCTTCCTACAATGAGCAGTTCTTC. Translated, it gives CASSPPVLASYNEQFF. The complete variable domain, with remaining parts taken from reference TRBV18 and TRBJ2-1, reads NAGVMQNPRHLVRRRGQEARLRCSPMKGHSHVYWYRQLPEEGLKFMVYLQKENIIDESGMPKERFSAEFPKEGPSILRIQQVVRGDSAAYFCASSPPVLASYNEQFFGPGTRLTVL.

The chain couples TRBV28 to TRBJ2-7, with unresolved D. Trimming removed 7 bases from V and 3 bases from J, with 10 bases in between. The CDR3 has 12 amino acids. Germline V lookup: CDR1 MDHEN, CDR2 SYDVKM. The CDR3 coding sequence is TGTGCCAGCAACCTACCTAACTACGAGCAGTACTTC. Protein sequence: CASNLPNYEQYF.

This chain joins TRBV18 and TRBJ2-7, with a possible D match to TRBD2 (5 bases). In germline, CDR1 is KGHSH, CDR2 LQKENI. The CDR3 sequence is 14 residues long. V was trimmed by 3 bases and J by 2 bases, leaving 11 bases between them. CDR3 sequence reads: CASSPTGNPYEQYF. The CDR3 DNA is TGTGCCAGCTCACCCACGGGGAATCCCTACGAGCAGTACTTC.

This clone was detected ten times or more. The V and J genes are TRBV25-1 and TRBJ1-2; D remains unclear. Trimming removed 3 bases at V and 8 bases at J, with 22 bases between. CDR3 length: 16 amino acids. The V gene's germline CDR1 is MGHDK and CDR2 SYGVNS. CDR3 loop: CASSEFASGGLGGYTF. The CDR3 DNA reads TGTGCCAGCAGTGAGTTCGCGTCAGGCGGTTTAGGGGGCTACACCTTC.

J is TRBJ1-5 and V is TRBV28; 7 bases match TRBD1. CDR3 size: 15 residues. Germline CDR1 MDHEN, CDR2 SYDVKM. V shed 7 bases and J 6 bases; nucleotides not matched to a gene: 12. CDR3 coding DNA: TGTGCCAGCACCCCCTCGACAGGGTCAGGTCAGCCCCAGCATTTT. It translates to CASTPSTGSGQPQHF.